Listed here are 14 T cell receptor beta chains from one sample, sequenced in a study of CD8 T cells in Susac syndrome. Random hexamers were used to reverse transcribe an amount of about 0.45 to 1 ug RNA. TCRdb re-called the immunoSEQ multiplex PCR reads through MiXCR, storing one row per CDR3 protein. The sample lists 250,000 to 350,000 distinct CDR3 sequences, approximately 81% occurring once. The sequenced sample was CD8+ T cells from PBMCs. The receptors were gathered from a human donor with multiple sclerosis.

In its sample, this clonotype was seen once. The chain is built from TRBV20-1 and TRBJ1-1, with 7 bases aligning to TRBD1. J was trimmed by 5 bases and V by 1 base; bases with no gene match: 4. This CDR3 spans 13 amino acids. CDR1 and CDR2 from the germline V gene are DFQATT and SNEGSKA (reference sequence). The CDR3 coding sequence is TGCAGTGCTAGAGGGGCGGACAGGACTGAAGCTTTCTTT. It is translated as CSARGADRTEAFF.

The chain couples TRBV2 to TRBJ2-4, with D possibly being TRBD1 (6 bases). The V end was cut by 0 bases, the J end by 8 bases, with 17 bases between. This CDR3 is built from 16 residues. Germline V gene lookup returns CDR1 SNHLY and CDR2 FYNNEI. The CDR3 nucleotides are TGTGCCAGCAGTGAAGCGCCCATAGGGGGTGGCGACATTCAGTACTTC. Translating it yields CASSEAPIGGGDIQYF.

The J gene is TRBJ2-1, the V gene TRBV11-2; D call uncertain. Germline lookup yields CDR1 SGHAT and CDR2 FQNNGV. The V end lost 5 bases, the J end lost 10 bases, and 12 bases lay between the germline ends. The CDR3 runs to 12 residues. CDR3 in amino acids: CASSRRSEEQFF. In DNA, the CDR3 is TGTGCCAGCAGCCGTAGGTCTGAGGAGCAGTTCTTC. Filled out from reference TRBV11-2 and TRBJ2-1, the complete variable domain reads EAGVAQSPRYKIIEKRQSVAFWCNPISGHATLYWYQQILGQGPKLLIQFQNNGVVDDSQLPKDRFSAERLKGVDSTLKIQPAKLEDSAVYLCASSRRSEEQFFGPGTRLTVL.

The CDR3 coding sequence is TGTGCCAGCAGCGGGTGGAATGAGCAGTTCTTC. This sequence encodes CASSGWNEQFF. This sequence joins TRBV5-4 and TRBJ2-1; unclear D gene. CDR3 length equals 11 residues. V was clipped by 4 bases and J by 7 bases, with 6 bases between them. Germline-derived CDR1 and CDR2 are SGHNT and YYREEE (reference sequence).

The chain uses TRBV12-3 or TRBV12-4 and TRBJ2-1; 10 bases agree with TRBD2. Trimming cost V 7 bases and J 0 bases; bases outside gene matches: 18. This CDR3 contains 20 residues. The CDR3 spells CASIQSGTSVRPSSYNEQFF. CDR3 coding DNA: TGTGCCAGCATCCAATCCGGGACTAGCGTTCGGCCTAGCTCCTACAATGAGCAGTTCTTC.

This chain links TRBV7-9 with TRBJ2-7; weak D call: TRBD1 (5 bases). Per germline, CDR1 SEHNR and CDR2 FQNEAQ (reference sequence). This CDR3 contains 15 residues. The ends were cut back, 3 bases at V and 7 bases at J, with 19 bases in the middle. CDR3 loop: CASSLQTGRPGEQYF. CDR3 nucleotides: TGTGCCAGCAGCTTGCAAACAGGAAGACCTGGGGAGCAGTACTTC.

The chain uses TRBV12-3 or TRBV12-4 and TRBJ2-3; D not resolved. The germline V and J ends were trimmed by 2 bases and 5 bases, with 8 bases remaining between them. The CDR3 is 13 amino acids. The chain's CDR3 is CASSLPMGDTQYF. The CDR3 DNA reads TGTGCCAGCAGTTTACCCATGGGAGATACGCAGTATTTT.

The genes are TRBV4-1 and TRBJ1-6; D unresolved. Trimming took off 2 bases at V and 9 bases at J, with 11 bases between the two ends. The CDR3 covers 14 residues. Per the germline V gene, CDR1 is MGHRA and CDR2 is YSYEKL. The CDR3 DNA is TGCGCCAGCAGCCAATCTGGGTTCGGTTCACCCCTCCACTTT. Encoded protein: CASSQSGFGSPLHF.

The rearrangement links TRBV27 to TRBJ2-5; no firm D call. Germline V gene lookup returns CDR1 MNHEY and CDR2 SMNVEV (reference sequence). The CDR3 spans 15 residues. Trimming pared 0 bases from V and 5 bases from J, leaving 13 bases between. Here the CDR3 DNA reads TGTGCCAGCAGTTTATCGCGATCATCGGTCGAGACCCAGTACTTC. Translated, it gives CASSLSRSSVETQYF.

The genes are TRBV12-3 or TRBV12-4 and TRBJ2-7; 7 positions match TRBD2. CDR3 length equals 14 residues. V shed 5 bases, J shed 3 bases, and the junction held 7 bases outside the gene matches. The CDR3 reads CASSPGTTLYEQYF. CDR3 coding DNA: TGTGCCAGCAGTCCCGGGACTACCCTCTACGAGCAGTACTTC.

J is TRBJ1-3 and V is TRBV30, with TRBD1 as a possible D gene (6 bases). Germline assignment: CDR1 GTSNPN and CDR2 SVGIG (reference sequence). Trimming took off 0 bases at V and 3 bases at J, with 12 bases between the two ends. The CDR3 contains 15 residues. The CDR3 loop reads CAWSVGGAVGNTIYF. The CDR3 coding sequence is TGTGCCTGGAGTGTGGGGGGGGCAGTTGGAAACACCATATATTTT.

The V call is TRBV27, the J call TRBJ2-3; D is undetermined. This CDR3 is 12 amino acids long. From germline, CDR1 is MNHEY and CDR2 SMNVEV (reference sequence). Trimming cost V 5 bases and J 4 bases, with 7 bases left between them. The CDR3 region is CASSAASDTQYF. In nucleotides, the CDR3 is TGTGCCAGCAGTGCAGCCTCAGATACGCAGTATTTT.

Note on this clonotype: One end of the junction varies from germline; a read error may be responsible. V usage is TRBV18 and J usage is TRBJ1-1; D is perhaps TRBD1 (6 bases). The CDR3 loop spans 16 amino acids. Germline V gives CDR1 KGHSH, CDR2 LQKENI. The CDR3, as DNA: TGTGCCAACTCACCAGATTTCGGACAGATGAACACTGAAGCTTTCTTT. It yields the protein CANSPDFGQMNTEAFF. The whole variable domain, remainder taken from reference TRBV18 and TRBJ1-1, is NAGVMQNPRHLVRRRGQEARLRCSPMKGHSHVYWYRQLPEEGLKFMVYLQKENIIDESGMPKERFSAEFPKEGPSILRIQQVVRGDSAAYFCANSPDFGQMNTEAFFGQGTRLTVV.

The chain has TRBV15 and TRBJ1-4; D perhaps matches TRBD1 (5 bases). Germline CDR1 and CDR2: LNHNV and YYDKDF (reference sequence). The CDR3 contains 15 residues. The germline V and J ends were trimmed by 0 bases and 4 bases, with 9 bases remaining between them. In nucleotides, the CDR3 is TGTGCCACCAGCAGAGATCGACAGCGTAATGAAAAACTGTTTTTT. This encodes CATSRDRQRNEKLFF. Full variable domain (rest looked up from reference TRBV15 and TRBJ1-4): DAMVIQNPRYQVTQFGKPVTLSCSQTLNHNVMYWYQQKSSQAPKLLFHYYDKDFNNEADTPDNFQSRRPNTSFCFLDIRSPGLGDTAMYLCATSRDRQRNEKLFFGSGTQLSVL.